A single sample is the source of the 28 T cell receptor beta chains below, sequenced in a study of T cells in Graves' hyperthyroidism and ophthalmopathy. There were TCR beta CDR3 regions amplified from RNA transcripts. RT-PCR in the first round (using the HTBI primer set) targeted the TCR CDR3. TCRdb fed the multiplex PCR reads into MiXCR, producing one record per CDR3 protein. The sample includes around 340,000 distinct CDR3 sequences, 15% to 20% of them seen just once. Sequenced material: blood. These receptors were obtained from a woman between 45 and 60 years old with Graves' hyperthyroidism.

This clonotype was seen a handful of times. The rearrangement uses TRBV2 and TRBJ2-3, with a weak D call TRBD1 (5 bases). There are 14 residues in the CDR3. Germline V lookup: CDR1 SNHLY, CDR2 FYNNEI. Trimming left V 7 bases short and J 0 bases short, with 11 bases between. CDR3 sequence (DNA): TGTGCCAGCAACCAGGACATTAGCACAGATACGCAGTATTTT. Encoded protein: CASNQDISTDTQYF. The complete variable domain, with remaining parts taken from reference TRBV2 and TRBJ2-3, reads EPEVTQTPSHQVTQMGQEVILRCVPISNHLYFYWYRQILGQKVEFLVSFYNNEISEKSEIFDDQFSVERPDGSNFTLKIRSTKLEDSAMYFCASNQDISTDTQYFGPGTRLTVL.

This clonotype was counted between two and nine times. The genes are TRBV10-3 and TRBJ2-1; 12 positions match TRBD2. Germline V lookup: CDR1 ENHRY, CDR2 SYGVKD. V lost 4 bases to trimming and J lost 0 bases; unmatched junction nucleotides: 13. This CDR3 region has 20 residues. CDR3: CAISGELAGGPNRSYNEQFF. For the CDR3, the DNA is TGTGCCATCAGTGGTGAACTAGCGGGGGGCCCCAATCGCTCCTACAATGAGCAGTTCTTC.

This clonotype was seen a few times. This sequence joins TRBV25-1 and TRBJ2-1; D gene ambiguous. The CDR3 loop spans 11 amino acids. Germline V gene data show CDR1 as MGHDK and CDR2 as SYGVNS. V lost 1 base to trimming and J lost 8 bases, with 3 bases between them. In nucleotides, the CDR3 is TGTGCCAGCAGTGAATCGTATGAGCAGTTCTTC. It codes for CASSESYEQFF.

Remarks on this clonotype: This sequence may be a read error, since a much larger clone differs from it by one base. The rearrangement uses TRBV29-1 and TRBJ1-1, with a tentative D call TRBD1 (5 bases). The CDR3 sequence is 12 residues long. V shed 4 bases and J shed 4 bases, with 10 bases lying between them. CDR1 SQVTM and CDR2 ANQGSEA come from the germline V gene. The CDR3 here is CSVGGQGTEAFF. CDR3 nucleotide sequence: TGCAGCGTTGGCGGTCAGGGCACTGAAGCTTTCTTT.

This clonotype was observed a few times. V usage is TRBV7-9 and J usage is TRBJ2-3; D unclear. V was shortened by 5 bases and J by 0 bases, with 6 bases between the two germline ends. Germline loops: CDR1 SEHNR, CDR2 FQNEAQ (reference sequence). The CDR3 spans 13 residues. The CDR3 bases are TGTGCCAGCAGCGCCGGTAGCACAGATACGCAGTATTTT. Translating it yields CASSAGSTDTQYF.

V usage is TRBV5-1 and J usage is TRBJ2-7, with 13 bases fitting TRBD2. The germline V gene has CDR1 SGHRS and CDR2 YFSETQ. The CDR3 spans 15 residues. V shed 2 bases, J shed 3 bases, and the junction held 2 bases outside the gene matches. CDR3 amino acids: CASSFGTSGIYEQYF. In DNA form, the CDR3 reads TGCGCCAGCAGCTTCGGGACTAGCGGGATCTACGAGCAGTACTTC.

This clonotype was recorded a few times. The rearrangement uses TRBV5-1 and TRBJ1-1, with 8 bases aligning to TRBD1. Germline V gene sequence: CDR1 SGHRS, CDR2 YFSETQ. V lost 3 bases to trimming and J lost 1 base; unmatched junction nucleotides: 5. This CDR3 has 15 residues. CDR3 residues: CASSWRTGRNTEAFF. DNA of the CDR3: TGCGCCAGCAGCTGGCGGACAGGGCGGAACACTGAAGCTTTCTTT.

This clonotype was found a few times. The chain uses TRBV4-1 and TRBJ2-7; tentatively, D is TRBD2 (5 bases). V was trimmed by 0 bases and J by 3 bases, leaving 12 bases between them. The CDR3 contains 15 residues. Per germline, CDR1 MGHRA and CDR2 YSYEKL. The CDR3 protein is CASSQDPGKGYEQYF. CDR3 nucleotide sequence: TGCGCCAGCAGCCAAGACCCCGGGAAGGGCTACGAGCAGTACTTC.

This sequence joins TRBV12-3 or TRBV12-4 and TRBJ1-1; TRBD1 is a possible D gene (6 bases). With 6 bases removed from V and 7 bases from J, the gap between germline ends came to 12 bases. The CDR3 spans 12 residues. The CDR3 DNA follows: TGTGCCAGCAGAGGGGGGGGGATTGAAGCTTTCTTT. As protein: CASRGGGIEAFF.

This clonotype was seen a handful of times. The CDR3 sequence is CASSEAGLNDEQFF. CDR3 nucleotide sequence: TGCGCCAGCAGTGAAGCGGGGTTAAACGATGAGCAGTTCTTC. This chain connects TRBV10-1 to TRBJ2-1; 7 nucleotides agree with TRBD2. CDR1 WNHNN and CDR2 SYGVQD come from the germline V gene (reference sequence). The V and J ends lost 3 bases and 8 bases, in that order; junction bases with no gene match: 7. This CDR3 spans 14 amino acids.

V usage is TRBV19 and J usage is TRBJ1-1; D gene unclear. The CDR3 contains 13 residues. Trimming shortened V by 8 bases and J by 1 base, and 11 bases separated the two germline ends. The germline gives CDR1 LNHDA, CDR2 SQIVND (reference sequence). The DNA of the CDR3 is TGTGCCAGTTTCGGCGCCAAGAACACTGAAGCTTTCTTT. It specifies CASFGAKNTEAFF. The full variable domain, in which reference TRBV19 and TRBJ1-1 provide the parts outside the CDR3, is DGGITQSPKYLFRKEGQNVTLSCEQNLNHDAMYWYRQDPGQGLRLIYYSQIVNDFQKGDIAEGYSVSREKKESFPLTVTSAQKNPTAFYLCASFGAKNTEAFFGQGTRLTVV.

This clonotype was recorded at least ten times. The V and J genes are TRBV3-1 and TRBJ1-2; TRBD1 matches 9 bases. The junction had 10 bases not matched to a gene; V was cut back by 3 bases and J by 5 bases. The germline V gene has CDR1 LGHDT and CDR2 YNNKEL (reference sequence). The length of the CDR3 is 16 residues. The CDR3 sequence: CASSHADRGEGYGYTF. DNA of the CDR3: TGTGCCAGCAGCCATGCCGACAGGGGGGAGGGGTATGGCTACACCTTC.

In DNA form, the CDR3 reads TGTGCCAGCAGTTTAGCAGGGATCGTCGAGAATGAGCAGTTCTTC. The encoded protein is CASSLAGIVENEQFF. The genes are TRBV12-3 or TRBV12-4 and TRBJ2-1, with D uncertain. The CDR3 length is 15 residues. V was shortened by 0 bases and J by 7 bases, with 13 bases between the two germline ends.

Points on this clonotype: A read error may produce the germline difference seen at one junction end. The chain recombines TRBV15 with TRBJ2-3; D assignment may be TRBD1 or TRBD2 (5 bases each). There are 16 residues in the CDR3. CDR1 LNHNV and CDR2 YYDKDF come from the germline V gene (reference sequence). The CDR3 spells CATSTQTAGSRDTQYF. CDR3 sequence (DNA): TGTGCCACCAGCACCCAAACCGCAGGGAGCAGAGATACGCAGTATTTT. The variable domain in full, with the rest retrieved from reference TRBV15 and TRBJ2-3, is DAMVIQNPRYQVTQFGKPVTLSCSQTLNHNVMYWYQQKSSQAPKLLFHYYDKDFNNEADTPDNFQSRRPNTSFCFLDIRSPGLGDTAMYLCATSTQTAGSRDTQYFGPGTRLTVL.

With regard to this clonotype: This may come from a read error, since a much larger clone is one base off. The genes are TRBV27 and TRBJ2-7, with D hard to call. V was pared by 10 bases and J by 6 bases, with 16 bases between. CDR1 and CDR2 from the germline V gene are MNHEY and SMNVEV (reference sequence). CDR3 length equals 12 residues. CDR3 amino acids: CANRDTAGEQYV. Here the CDR3 DNA reads TGTGCCAACCGAGACACCGCTGGCGAGCAGTACGTC.

The rearrangement links TRBV7-9 to TRBJ2-6, with D unresolved. The V end was cut by 2 bases, the J end by 0 bases, with 8 bases between. The V gene's germline CDR1 is SEHNR and CDR2 FQNEAQ (reference sequence). The CDR3 loop spans 16 amino acids. The CDR3 here is CASSLTFDSGANVLTF. CDR3 nucleotides: TGTGCCAGCAGCTTAACATTCGACTCTGGGGCCAACGTCCTGACTTTC. Looking up the rest from reference TRBV7-9 and TRBJ2-6 gives the full variable domain: DTGVSQNPRHKITKRGQNVTFRCDPISEHNRLYWYRQTLGQGPEFLTYFQNEAQLEKSRLLSDRFSAERPKGSFSTLEIQRTEQGDSAMYLCASSLTFDSGANVLTFGAGSRLTVL.

This clonotype was counted ten times or more. The chain uses TRBV20-1 and TRBJ2-3; D may be TRBD2 (5 bases). Trimming took off 6 bases at V and 1 base at J, with 8 bases between the two ends. The CDR3 has 12 residues. From germline, CDR1 is DFQATT and CDR2 SNEGSKA (reference sequence). The CDR3: CSARTGTDTQYF. CDR3 DNA sequence: TGCAGTGCGAGGACTGGCACAGATACGCAGTATTTT.

In the case of this clonotype: Germline is not matched at one junction end, which may reflect a read error. The chain recombines TRBV30 with TRBJ1-6; D might be TRBD1 (6 bases). Germline CDR1 reads GTSNPN; CDR2 reads SVGIG (reference sequence). The CDR3 length is 17 residues. CDR3 region: CARSVQGGSSYNSPLHF. Here the CDR3 DNA reads TGTGCCCGGAGTGTACAAGGGGGGAGCTCCTATAATTCACCCCTCCACTTT.

This clonotype was detected a few times. The CDR3 reads CASSVGEGAPTEAFF. The DNA of the CDR3 is TGTGCCAGCAGCGTAGGTGAGGGGGCGCCCACTGAAGCTTTCTTT. The V gene is TRBV9, the J gene TRBJ1-1; 7 nucleotides line up with TRBD1. Losses at the gene ends were 0 bases for V and 4 bases for J; bases not matched to a gene: 6. Germline V gene sequence: CDR1 SGDLS, CDR2 YYNGEE. The CDR3 sequence is 15 residues long.

This sequence joins TRBV7-9 and TRBJ2-7, with TRBD2 identical over 8 bases. V dropped 8 bases and J dropped 4; count of bases not matched to a gene: 13. Germline lookup yields CDR1 SEHNR and CDR2 FQNEAQ (reference sequence). CDR3 size: 15 residues. The CDR3 bases are TGTGCCAGCGGCTCGTCCCGAACTAGCGGATACGAGCAGTACTTC. This sequence encodes CASGSSRTSGYEQYF.

This clonotype has ten or more counts. This chain uses TRBV27 with TRBJ1-2; 7 nucleotides line up with TRBD1. Germline V gene lookup returns CDR1 MNHEY and CDR2 SMNVEV (reference sequence). The CDR3 sequence is 14 residues long. With V trimmed by 4 bases and J by 5 bases, 7 bases remained unmatched. This CDR3 is CASSSQGGGYGYTF. The CDR3 nucleotides read TGTGCCAGCAGTTCCCAGGGGGGGGGGTATGGCTACACCTTC.

This clonotype was observed a handful of times. The gene calls are TRBV5-1 and TRBJ2-1, with 10 bases fitting TRBD2. CDR3 size: 15 residues. With V trimmed by 9 bases and J by 6 bases, 12 bases remained unmatched. Germline assignment: CDR1 SGHRS and CDR2 YFSETQ. CDR3 nucleotides: TGCGCCACCCGCAAAACTAGCGGGGTCTCCAATGAGCAGTTCTTC. Translation: CATRKTSGVSNEQFF. The full variable domain, rest sourced from reference TRBV5-1 and TRBJ2-1, is KAGVTQTPRYLIKTRGQQVTLSCSPISGHRSVSWYQQTPGQGLQFLFEYFSETQRNKGNFPGRFSGRQFSNSRSEMNVSTLELGDSALYLCATRKTSGVSNEQFFGPGTRLTVL.

There are many counts of this clonotype. The genes are TRBV30 and TRBJ2-5, with TRBD1 matching over 7 bases. The CDR3 is made up of 12 amino acids. Per the germline V gene, CDR1 is GTSNPN and CDR2 is SVGIG (reference sequence). Trimming removed 4 bases from V and 4 bases from J; junction bases left unmatched: 3. The DNA for the CDR3 is TGTGCCTGGATGGCAGGGGGAGAGACCCAGTACTTC. Its protein is CAWMAGGETQYF.

The chain joins TRBV7-2 to TRBJ2-1, with TRBD2 matching over 12 bases. Germline CDR1 and CDR2: SGHTA and FQGNSA. The CDR3 runs to 16 residues. With 6 bases clipped from V and 8 bases from J, the junction kept 11 bases outside the gene matches. CDR3 amino acids: CASSPLAGGPFDEQFF. The CDR3 DNA is TGTGCCAGCAGTCCCCTAGCGGGAGGGCCTTTCGATGAGCAGTTCTTC.

This clonotype was seen repeatedly, ten times or more. The CDR3 nucleotides are TGCGCCAGCAGCGTAGGGGACGACATGAACACTGAAGCTTTCTTT. Residues: CASSVGDDMNTEAFF. The V call is TRBV5-1, the J call TRBJ1-1, with D possibly being TRBD1 (5 bases). With 4 bases removed from V and 0 bases from J, the gap between germline ends came to 13 bases. The CDR3 runs 15 residues. Germline lookup yields CDR1 SGHRS and CDR2 YFSETQ.

This clonotype was detected a few times. The J gene is TRBJ1-5, the V gene TRBV6-1, with 7 positions matching TRBD1. V gave up 8 bases and J gave up 7 bases; unmatched junction bases: 8. This CDR3 comprises 13 residues. CDR1 is MNHNS, CDR2 SASEGT, per germline. In nucleotides, the CDR3 is TGTGCCAGCGGGGCAGGGGGTAAACAGCCCCAGCATTTT. This gives the protein CASGAGGKQPQHF.

This clonotype was counted many times. This chain joins TRBV11-2 and TRBJ2-6; 8 bases align to TRBD1. The germline gives CDR1 SGHAT, CDR2 FQNNGV. Unmatched junction bases numbered 12, after V lost 1 base and J lost 4 bases. This CDR3 is built from 19 residues. DNA of the CDR3: TGTGCCAGCAGCTTAGGACAGGGGTTTCGACTTACAGGGGCCAACGTCCTGACTTTC. Its protein product is CASSLGQGFRLTGANVLTF.

This clonotype was seen at least ten times. The rearrangement links TRBV28 to TRBJ2-3; TRBD1 agrees at 10 bases. J gave up 7 bases and V 6 bases, and 10 bases lay outside the gene matches. CDR1 and CDR2 from the germline V gene are MDHEN and SYDVKM. The CDR3 loop spans 15 amino acids. CDR3 in amino acids: CASRSGTGEPNTQYF. In DNA form, the CDR3 reads TGTGCCAGCAGATCCGGGACAGGGGAACCTAATACGCAGTATTTT.